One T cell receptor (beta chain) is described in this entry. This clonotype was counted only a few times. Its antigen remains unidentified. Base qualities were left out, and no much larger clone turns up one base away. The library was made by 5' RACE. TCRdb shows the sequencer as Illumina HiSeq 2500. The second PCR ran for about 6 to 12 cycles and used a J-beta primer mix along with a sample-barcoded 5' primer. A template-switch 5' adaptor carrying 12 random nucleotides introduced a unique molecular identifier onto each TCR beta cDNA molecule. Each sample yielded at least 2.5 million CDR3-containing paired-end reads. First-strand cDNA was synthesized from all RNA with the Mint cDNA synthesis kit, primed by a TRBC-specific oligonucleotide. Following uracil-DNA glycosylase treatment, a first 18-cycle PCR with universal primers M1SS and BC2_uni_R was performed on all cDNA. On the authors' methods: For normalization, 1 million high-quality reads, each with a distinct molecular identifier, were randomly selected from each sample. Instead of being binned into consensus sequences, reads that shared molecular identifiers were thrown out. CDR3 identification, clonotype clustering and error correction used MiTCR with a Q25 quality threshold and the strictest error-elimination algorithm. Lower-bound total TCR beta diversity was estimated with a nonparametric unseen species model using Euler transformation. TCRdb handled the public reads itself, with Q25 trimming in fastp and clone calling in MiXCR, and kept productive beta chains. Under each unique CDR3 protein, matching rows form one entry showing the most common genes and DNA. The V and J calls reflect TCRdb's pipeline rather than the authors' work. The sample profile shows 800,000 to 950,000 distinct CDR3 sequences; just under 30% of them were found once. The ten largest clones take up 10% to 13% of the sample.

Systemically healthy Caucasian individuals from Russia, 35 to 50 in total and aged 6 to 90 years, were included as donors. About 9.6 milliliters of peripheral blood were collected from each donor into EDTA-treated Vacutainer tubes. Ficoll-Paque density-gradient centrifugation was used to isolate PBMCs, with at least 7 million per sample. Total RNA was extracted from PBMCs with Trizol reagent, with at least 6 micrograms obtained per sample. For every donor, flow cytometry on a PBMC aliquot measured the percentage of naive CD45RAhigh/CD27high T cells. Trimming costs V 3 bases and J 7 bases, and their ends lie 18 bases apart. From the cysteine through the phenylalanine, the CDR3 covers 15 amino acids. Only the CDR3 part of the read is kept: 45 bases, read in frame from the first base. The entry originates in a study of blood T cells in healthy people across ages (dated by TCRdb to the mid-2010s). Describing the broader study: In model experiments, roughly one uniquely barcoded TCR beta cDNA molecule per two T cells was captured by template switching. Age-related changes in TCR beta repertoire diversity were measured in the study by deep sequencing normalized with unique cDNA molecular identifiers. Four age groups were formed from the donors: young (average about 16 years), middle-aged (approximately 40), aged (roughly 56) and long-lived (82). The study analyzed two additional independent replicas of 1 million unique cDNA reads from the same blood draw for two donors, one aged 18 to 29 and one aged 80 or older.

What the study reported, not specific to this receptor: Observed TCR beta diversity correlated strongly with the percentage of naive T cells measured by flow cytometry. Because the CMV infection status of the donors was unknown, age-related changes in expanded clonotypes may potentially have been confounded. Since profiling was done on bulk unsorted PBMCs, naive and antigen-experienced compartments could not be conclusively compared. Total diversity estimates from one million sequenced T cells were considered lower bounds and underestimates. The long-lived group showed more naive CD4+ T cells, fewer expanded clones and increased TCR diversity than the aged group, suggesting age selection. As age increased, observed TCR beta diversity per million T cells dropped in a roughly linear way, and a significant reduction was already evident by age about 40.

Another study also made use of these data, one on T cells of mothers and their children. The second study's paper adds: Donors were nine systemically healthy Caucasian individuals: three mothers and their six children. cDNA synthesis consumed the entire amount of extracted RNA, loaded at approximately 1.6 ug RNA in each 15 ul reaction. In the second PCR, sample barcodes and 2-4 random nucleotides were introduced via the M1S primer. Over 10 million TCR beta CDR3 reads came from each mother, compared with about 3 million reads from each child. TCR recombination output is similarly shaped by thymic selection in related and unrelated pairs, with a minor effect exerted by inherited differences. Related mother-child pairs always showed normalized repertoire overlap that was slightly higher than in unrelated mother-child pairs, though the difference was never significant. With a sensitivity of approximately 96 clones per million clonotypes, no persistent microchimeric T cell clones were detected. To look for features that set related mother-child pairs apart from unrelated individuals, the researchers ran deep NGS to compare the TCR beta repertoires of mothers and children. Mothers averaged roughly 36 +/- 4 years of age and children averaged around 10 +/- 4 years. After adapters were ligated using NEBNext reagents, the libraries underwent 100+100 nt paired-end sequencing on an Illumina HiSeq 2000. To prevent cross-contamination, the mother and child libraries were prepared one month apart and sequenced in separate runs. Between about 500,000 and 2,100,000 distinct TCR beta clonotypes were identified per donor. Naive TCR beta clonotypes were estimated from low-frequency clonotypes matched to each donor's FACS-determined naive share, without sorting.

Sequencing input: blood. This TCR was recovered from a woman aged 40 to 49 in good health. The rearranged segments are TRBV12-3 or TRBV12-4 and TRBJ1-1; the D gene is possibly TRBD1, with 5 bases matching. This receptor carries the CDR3 CASSLRGGPVSEAFF. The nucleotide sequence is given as TGTGCCAGCAGTTTGCGGGGCGGCCCCGTAAGTGAAGCTTTCTTT.